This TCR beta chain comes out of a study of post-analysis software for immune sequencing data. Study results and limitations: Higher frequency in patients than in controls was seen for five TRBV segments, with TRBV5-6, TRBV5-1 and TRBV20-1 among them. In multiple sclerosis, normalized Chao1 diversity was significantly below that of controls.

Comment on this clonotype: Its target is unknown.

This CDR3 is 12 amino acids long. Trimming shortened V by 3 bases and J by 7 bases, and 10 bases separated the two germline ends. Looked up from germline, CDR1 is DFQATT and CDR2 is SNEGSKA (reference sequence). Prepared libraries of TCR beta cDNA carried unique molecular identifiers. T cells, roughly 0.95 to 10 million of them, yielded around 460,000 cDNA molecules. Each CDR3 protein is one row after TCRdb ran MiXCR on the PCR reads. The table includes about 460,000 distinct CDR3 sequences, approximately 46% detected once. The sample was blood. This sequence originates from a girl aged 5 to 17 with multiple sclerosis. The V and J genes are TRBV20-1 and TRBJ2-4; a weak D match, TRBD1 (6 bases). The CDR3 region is CSARGAGNIQYF. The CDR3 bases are TGCAGTGCTAGGGGGGCAGGGAACATTCAGTACTTC.